Sequencing of this T cell receptor beta chain was carried out in a study of cytomegalovirus exposure and HLA in healthy donors. Method: immunoSEQ multiplex PCR; TCRdb's copy keeps in-frame clones and lacks some. Of about 63,000 clones in the sample, roughly 90% were seen once. This TCR was recovered from a woman aged 18-29 years in good health and CMV-seronegative. The sample taken for sequencing was PBMCs.

This CDR3 is CASSPGGGSSGNTIYF. In nucleotides, the CDR3 is TGTGCCAGCAGTCCTGGGGGGGGTAGCTCTGGAAACACCATATATTTT. The chain is built from TRBV27 and TRBJ1-3, with D possibly matching TRBD1 (5 bases). CDR1 and CDR2 from the germline V gene are MNHEY and SMNVEV (reference sequence). V lost 5 bases and J 0 bases, leaving 14 bases between the germline ends. CDR3 length: 16 amino acids.